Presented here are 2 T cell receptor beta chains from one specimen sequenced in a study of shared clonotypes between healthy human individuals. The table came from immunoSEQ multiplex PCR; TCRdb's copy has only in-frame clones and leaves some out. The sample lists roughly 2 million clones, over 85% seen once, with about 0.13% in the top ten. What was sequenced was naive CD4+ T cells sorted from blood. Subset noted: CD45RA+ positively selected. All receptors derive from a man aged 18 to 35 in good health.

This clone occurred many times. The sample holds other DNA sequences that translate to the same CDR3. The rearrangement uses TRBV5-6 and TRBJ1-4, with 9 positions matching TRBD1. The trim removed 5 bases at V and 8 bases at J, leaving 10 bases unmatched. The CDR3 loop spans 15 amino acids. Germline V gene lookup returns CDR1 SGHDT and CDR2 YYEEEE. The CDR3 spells CASSRWDRAREKLFF. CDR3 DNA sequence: TGTGCCAGCAGTCGTTGGGACAGGGCGAGAGAAAAACTGTTTTTT.

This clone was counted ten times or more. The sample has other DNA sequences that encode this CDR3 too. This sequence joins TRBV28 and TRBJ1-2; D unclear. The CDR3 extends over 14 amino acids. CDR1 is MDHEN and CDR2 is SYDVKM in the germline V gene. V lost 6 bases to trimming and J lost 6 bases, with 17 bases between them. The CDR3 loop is CASRDPAYVNGYTF. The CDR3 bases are TGTGCCAGCAGGGACCCGGCGTACGTGAATGGCTACACCTTC.